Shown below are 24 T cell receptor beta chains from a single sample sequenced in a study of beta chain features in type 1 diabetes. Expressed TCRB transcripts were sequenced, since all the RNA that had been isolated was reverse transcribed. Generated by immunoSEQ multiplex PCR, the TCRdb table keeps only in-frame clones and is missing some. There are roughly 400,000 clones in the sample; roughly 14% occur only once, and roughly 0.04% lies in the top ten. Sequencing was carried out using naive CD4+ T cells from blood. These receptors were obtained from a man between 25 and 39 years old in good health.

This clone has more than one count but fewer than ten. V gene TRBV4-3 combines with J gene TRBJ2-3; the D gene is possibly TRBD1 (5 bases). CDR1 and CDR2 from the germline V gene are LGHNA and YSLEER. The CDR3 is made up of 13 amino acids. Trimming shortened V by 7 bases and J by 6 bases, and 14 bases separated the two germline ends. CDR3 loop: CASNSGPGDTQYF. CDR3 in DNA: TGCGCCAGCAACTCAGGGCCCGGGGATACGCAGTATTTT.

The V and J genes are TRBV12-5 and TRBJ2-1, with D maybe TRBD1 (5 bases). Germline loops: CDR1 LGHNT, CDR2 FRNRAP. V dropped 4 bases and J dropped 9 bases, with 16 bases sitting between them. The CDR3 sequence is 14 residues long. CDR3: CASGSLRSGFEQFF. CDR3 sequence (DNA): TGTGCTAGTGGTTCACTACGCTCAGGGTTTGAGCAGTTCTTC.

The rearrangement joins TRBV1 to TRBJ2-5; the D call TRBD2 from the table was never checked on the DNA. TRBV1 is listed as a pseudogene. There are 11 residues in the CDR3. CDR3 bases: TGCACCCCCCAGCGTTGCGCGACCCAGTACTTC. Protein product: CTPQRCATQYF.

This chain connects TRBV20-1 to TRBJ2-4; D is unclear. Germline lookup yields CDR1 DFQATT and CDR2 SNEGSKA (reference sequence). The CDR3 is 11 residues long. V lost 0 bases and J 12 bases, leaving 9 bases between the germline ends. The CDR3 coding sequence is TGCAGTGCTAGAGAAGTTAGGACTCAGTACTTC. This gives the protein CSAREVRTQYF.

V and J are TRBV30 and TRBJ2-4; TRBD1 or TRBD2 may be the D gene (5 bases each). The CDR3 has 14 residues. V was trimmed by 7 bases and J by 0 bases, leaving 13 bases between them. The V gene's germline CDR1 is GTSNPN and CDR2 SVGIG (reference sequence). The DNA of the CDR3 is TGTGCCTCCTCCCCGGGGCTAGCCAAAAACATTCAGTACTTC. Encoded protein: CASSPGLAKNIQYF.

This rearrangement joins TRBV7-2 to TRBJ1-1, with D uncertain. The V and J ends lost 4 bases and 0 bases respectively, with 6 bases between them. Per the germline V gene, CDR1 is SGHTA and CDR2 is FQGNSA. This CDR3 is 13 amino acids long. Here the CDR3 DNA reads TGTGCCAGCAGCTCCCTCTTGAACACTGAAGCTTTCTTT. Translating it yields CASSSLLNTEAFF.

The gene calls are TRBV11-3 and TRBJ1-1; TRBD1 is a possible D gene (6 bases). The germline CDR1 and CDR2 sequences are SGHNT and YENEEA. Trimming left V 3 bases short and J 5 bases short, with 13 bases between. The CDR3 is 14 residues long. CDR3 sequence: CASSFLGGQTEAFF. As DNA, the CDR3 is TGTGCCAGCAGCTTCCTTGGGGGACAAACTGAAGCTTTCTTT.

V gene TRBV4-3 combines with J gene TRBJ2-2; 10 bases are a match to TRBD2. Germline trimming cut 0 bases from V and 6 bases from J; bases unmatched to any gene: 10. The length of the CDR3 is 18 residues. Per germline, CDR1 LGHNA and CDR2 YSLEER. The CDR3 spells CASSQDGASGRASGELFF. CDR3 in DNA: TGCGCCAGCAGCCAAGATGGTGCAAGCGGGAGGGCCTCCGGGGAGCTGTTTTTT.

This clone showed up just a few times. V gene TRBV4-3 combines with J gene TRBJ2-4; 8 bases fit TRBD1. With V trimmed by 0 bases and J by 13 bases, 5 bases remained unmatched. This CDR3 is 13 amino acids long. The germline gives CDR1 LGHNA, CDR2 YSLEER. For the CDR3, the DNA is TGCGCCAGCAGCCAAGATGGGGGGACAGGACAGTACTTC. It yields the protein CASSQDGGTGQYF.

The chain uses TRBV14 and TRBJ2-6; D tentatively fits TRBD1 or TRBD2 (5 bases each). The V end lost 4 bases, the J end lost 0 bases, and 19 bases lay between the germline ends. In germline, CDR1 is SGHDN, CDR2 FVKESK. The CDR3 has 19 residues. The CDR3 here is CASSRDRARGDSGANVLTF. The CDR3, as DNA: TGTGCCAGCAGCCGGGACCGGGCGAGGGGAGACTCTGGGGCCAACGTCCTGACTTTC.

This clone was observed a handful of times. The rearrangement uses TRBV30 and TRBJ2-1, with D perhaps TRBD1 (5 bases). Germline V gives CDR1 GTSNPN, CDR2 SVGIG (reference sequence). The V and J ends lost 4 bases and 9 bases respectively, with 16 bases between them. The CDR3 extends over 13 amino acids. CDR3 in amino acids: CAWISSRRGEQFF. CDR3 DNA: TGTGCCTGGATCTCTTCTCGAAGGGGTGAGCAGTTCTTC.

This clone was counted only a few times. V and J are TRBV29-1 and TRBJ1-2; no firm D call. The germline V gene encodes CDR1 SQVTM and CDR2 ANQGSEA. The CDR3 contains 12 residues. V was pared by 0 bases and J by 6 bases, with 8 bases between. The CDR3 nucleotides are TGCAGCGTTGAAGACACACGGCATGGCTACACCTTC. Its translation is CSVEDTRHGYTF. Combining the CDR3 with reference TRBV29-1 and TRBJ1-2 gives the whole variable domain SAVISQKPSRDICQRGTSLTIQCQVDSQVTMMFWYRQQPGQSLTLIATANQGSEATYESGFVIDKFPISRPNLTFSTLTVSNMSPEDSSIYLCSVEDTRHGYTFGSGTRLTVV.

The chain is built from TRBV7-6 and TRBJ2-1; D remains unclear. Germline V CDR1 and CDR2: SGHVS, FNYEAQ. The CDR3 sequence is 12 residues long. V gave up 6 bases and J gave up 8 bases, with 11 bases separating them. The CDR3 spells CASSPRGDEQFF. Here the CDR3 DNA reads TGTGCCAGCAGTCCCCGAGGCGATGAGCAGTTCTTC.

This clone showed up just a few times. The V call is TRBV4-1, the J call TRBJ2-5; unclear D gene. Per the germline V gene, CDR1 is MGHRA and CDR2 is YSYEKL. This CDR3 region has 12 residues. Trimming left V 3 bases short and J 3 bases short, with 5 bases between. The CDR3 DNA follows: TGCGCCAGCAGCCACATAAAAGAGACCCAGTACTTC. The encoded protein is CASSHIKETQYF.

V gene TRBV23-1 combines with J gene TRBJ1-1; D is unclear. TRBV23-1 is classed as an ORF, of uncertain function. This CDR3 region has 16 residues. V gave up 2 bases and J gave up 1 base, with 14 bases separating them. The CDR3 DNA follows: TGCGCCAGCAGTCAAGGTGGGAGGGAATGGAACACTGAAGCTTTCTTT. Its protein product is CASSQGGREWNTEAFF.

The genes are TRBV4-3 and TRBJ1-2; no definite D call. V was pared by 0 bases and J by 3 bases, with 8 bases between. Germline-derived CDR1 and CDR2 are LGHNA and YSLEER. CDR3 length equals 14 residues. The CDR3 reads CASSQDVTDYGYTF. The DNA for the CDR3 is TGCGCCAGCAGCCAAGATGTCACAGACTATGGCTACACCTTC.

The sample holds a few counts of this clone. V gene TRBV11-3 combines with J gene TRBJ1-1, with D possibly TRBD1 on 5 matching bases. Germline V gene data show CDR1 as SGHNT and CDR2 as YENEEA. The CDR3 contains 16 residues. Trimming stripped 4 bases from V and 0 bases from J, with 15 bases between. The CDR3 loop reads CASSSSDTWMNTEAFF. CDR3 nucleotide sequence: TGTGCCAGCAGCTCCTCGGACACTTGGATGAACACTGAAGCTTTCTTT.

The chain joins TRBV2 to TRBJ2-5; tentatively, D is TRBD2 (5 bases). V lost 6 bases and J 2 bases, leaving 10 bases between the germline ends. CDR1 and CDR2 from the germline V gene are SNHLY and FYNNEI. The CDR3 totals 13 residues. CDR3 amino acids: CASRGVRQETQYF. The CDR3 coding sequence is TGTGCCAGCAGGGGAGTGAGGCAAGAGACCCAGTACTTC.

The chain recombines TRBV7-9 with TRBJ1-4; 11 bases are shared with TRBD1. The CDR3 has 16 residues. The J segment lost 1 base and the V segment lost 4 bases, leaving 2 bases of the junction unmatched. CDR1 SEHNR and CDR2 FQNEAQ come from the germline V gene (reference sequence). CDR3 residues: CASSWTGGVTNEKLFF. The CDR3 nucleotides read TGTGCCAGCAGCTGGACAGGGGGCGTAACTAATGAAAAACTGTTTTTT.

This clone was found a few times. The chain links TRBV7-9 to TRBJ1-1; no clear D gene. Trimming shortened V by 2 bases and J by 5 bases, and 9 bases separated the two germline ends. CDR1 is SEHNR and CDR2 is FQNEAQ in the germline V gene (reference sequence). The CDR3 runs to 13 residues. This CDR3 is CASSLYGETEAFF. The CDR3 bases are TGTGCCAGCAGCTTATACGGGGAAACTGAAGCTTTCTTT. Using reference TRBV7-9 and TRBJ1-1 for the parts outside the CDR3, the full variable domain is DTGVSQNPRHKITKRGQNVTFRCDPISEHNRLYWYRQTLGQGPEFLTYFQNEAQLEKSRLLSDRFSAERPKGSFSTLEIQRTEQGDSAMYLCASSLYGETEAFFGQGTRLTVV.

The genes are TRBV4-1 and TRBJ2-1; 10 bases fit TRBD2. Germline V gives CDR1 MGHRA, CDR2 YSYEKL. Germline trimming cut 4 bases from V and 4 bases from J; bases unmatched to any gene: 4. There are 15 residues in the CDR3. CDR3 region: CASSRIAGGYNEQFF. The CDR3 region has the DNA TGCGCCAGCAGCCGTATAGCGGGAGGTTACAATGAGCAGTTCTTC.

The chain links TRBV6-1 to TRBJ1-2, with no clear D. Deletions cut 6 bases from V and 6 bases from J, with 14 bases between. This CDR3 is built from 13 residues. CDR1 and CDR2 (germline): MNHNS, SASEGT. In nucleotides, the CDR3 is TGTGCCAGCAGAGTTCATATTATCCATGGCTACACCTTC. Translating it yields CASRVHIIHGYTF.

The CDR3 is CSVGAGGTDTQYF. CDR3 bases: TGCAGCGTCGGGGCGGGTGGCACAGATACGCAGTATTTT. This chain links TRBV29-1 with TRBJ2-3; D may be TRBD1 or TRBD2 (5 bases each). This CDR3 comprises 13 residues. CDR1 is SQVTM, CDR2 ANQGSEA, per germline. Deletions cut 6 bases from V and 1 base from J, with 11 bases between.

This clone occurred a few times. CDR3 DNA: TGTGCCAGCAGCTTAGCGGGGGGGCTCTACGAGCAGTACTTC. Protein: CASSLAGGLYEQYF. The gene calls are TRBV7-2 and TRBJ2-7; the D gene is possibly TRBD2 (7 bases). V was shortened by 0 bases and J by 3 bases, with 9 bases between the two germline ends. Germline CDR1 SGHTA, CDR2 FQGNSA. This CDR3 has 14 residues. The full variable domain, with the rest looked up from reference TRBV7-2 and TRBJ2-7, is GAGVSQSPSNKVTEKGKDVELRCDPISGHTALYWYRQSLGQGLEFLIYFQGNSAPDKSGLPSDRFSAERTGGSVSTLTIQRTQQEDSAVYLCASSLAGGLYEQYFGPGTRLTVT.